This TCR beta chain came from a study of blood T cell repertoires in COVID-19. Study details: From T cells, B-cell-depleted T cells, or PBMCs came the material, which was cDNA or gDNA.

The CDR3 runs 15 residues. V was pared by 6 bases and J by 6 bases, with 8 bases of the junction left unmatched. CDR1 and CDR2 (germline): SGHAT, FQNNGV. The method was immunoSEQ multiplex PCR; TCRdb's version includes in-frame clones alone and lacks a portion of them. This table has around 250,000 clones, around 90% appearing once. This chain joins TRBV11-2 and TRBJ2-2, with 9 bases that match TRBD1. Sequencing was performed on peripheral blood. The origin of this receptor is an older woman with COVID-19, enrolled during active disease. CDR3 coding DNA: TGTGCCAGCAGTCACGCGGGACAGGGACCCGGGGAGCTGTTTTTT. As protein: CASSHAGQGPGELFF.